The 19 T cell receptor beta chains below come from one sample, sequenced in a study of T cell clonality in common variable immunodeficiency. Measured with immunoSEQ multiplex PCR; TCRdb has only the in-frame clones, and not every one. The sample holds over 45,000 clones, and no clone turns up only once. The material sequenced was peripheral blood mononuclear cells. The source is a person aged 18 to 75 in good health.

Regarding this clone: The CDR3 extends 3 residues past the end of the read, so its final part is completed from the germline J gene. The chain couples TRBV29-1 to TRBJ2-3; 7 bases are a match to TRBD1. Looked up from germline, CDR1 is SQVTM and CDR2 is ANQGSEA. Trimming at V came to 0 bases and at J to 5 bases, leaving 5 bases not matched to a gene. This CDR3 spans 14 amino acids. The CDR3 spells CSVEEGGIRDTQYF. The DNA read from the CDR3 is TGCAGCGTTGAAGAAGGGGGCATTCGAGATACG.

In this sample, this clone turned up many times. Sequencing ends 3 residues short of the CDR3 end; the germline J gene provides the rest. The chain links TRBV18 to TRBJ1-6; maybe TRBD1 (6 bases). CDR1 and CDR2 (germline): KGHSH, LQKENI. The CDR3 consists of 14 residues. V was clipped by 1 base and J by 7 bases, with 8 bases between them. The CDR3 loop is CASSPRGQNSPLHF. CDR3 bases read: TGTGCCAGCTCACCACGCGGACAGAATTCACCC.

There are many counts of this clone. The CDR3 here is CASSPTGGRSYEQYF. CDR3 bases read: TGTGCCAGCAGTCCCACAGGGGGCAGGTCCTACGAG. This chain links TRBV28 with TRBJ2-7, with 9 nucleotides matching TRBD1. The read ends 3 residues early relative to the CDR3; the germline J gene fills the gap. CDR1 is MDHEN, CDR2 SYDVKM, per germline. The CDR3 sequence is 15 residues long. The trim removed 5 bases at V and 1 base at J, leaving 6 bases unmatched. Full variable domain (outside the CDR3, taken from reference TRBV28 and TRBJ2-7): DVKVTQSSRYLVKRTGEKVFLECVQDMDHENMFWYRQDPGLGLRLIYFSYDVKMKEKGDIPEGYSVSREKKERFSLILESASTNQTSMYLCASSPTGGRSYEQYFGPGTRLTVT.

This clone was counted a few times. The read ends 3 residues early relative to the CDR3; the germline J gene fills the gap. The chain is built from TRBV18 and TRBJ2-1; possible D gene TRBD2, 5 bases. This CDR3 has 17 residues. CDR1 KGHSH and CDR2 LQKENI come from the germline V gene. Trimming left V 1 base short and J 0 bases short, with 13 bases between. CDR3 protein: CASSPLSGESSYNEQFF. The sequenced CDR3 bases are TGTGCCAGCTCACCACTAAGCGGAGAAAGCTCCTACAATGAG.

This clone was counted ten times or more. From the germline J gene comes the end of the CDR3, since the read stops 3 residues before it. This chain joins TRBV20-1 and TRBJ2-1; D not resolved. With 0 bases removed from V and 7 bases from J, the gap between germline ends came to 28 bases. There are 19 residues in the CDR3. Germline loops: CDR1 DFQATT, CDR2 SNEGSKA (reference sequence). The sequenced part of the CDR3 DNA is TGCAGTGCTAGAGATTACAATGTACGGGTACCGCGTGGTCCAAATGAG. This translates into CSARDYNVRVPRGPNE. The complete CDR3 protein is CSARDYNVRVPRGPNEQFF.

Turning to this clone: The read finishes 3 residues shy of the CDR3 end, and the germline J gene is used to complete it. The chain has TRBV20-1 and TRBJ1-1, with TRBD1 identical over 8 bases. The length of the CDR3 is 14 residues. With 3 bases clipped from V and 3 bases from J, the junction kept 6 bases outside the gene matches. Germline-derived CDR1 and CDR2 are DFQATT and SNEGSKA (reference sequence). CDR3 sequence: CSARTGAPYTEAFF. CDR3 DNA, as far as it was read: TGCAGTGCTAGGACAGGGGCCCCCTACACTGAA.

In its sample, this clone was seen a few times. Sequencing ends 3 residues short of the CDR3 end; the germline J gene provides the rest. The chain uses TRBV2 and TRBJ1-2; 10 bases match TRBD1. CDR1 and CDR2 from the germline V gene are SNHLY and FYNNEI. CDR3 length equals 16 residues. J lost 4 bases, V lost 10 bases, and 15 bases had no gene match. The CDR3: CANYGTRQGAIYGYTF. CDR3 DNA, as far as it was read: TGTGCCAACTATGGAACCAGACAGGGGGCAATCTATGGC.

This clone was recorded a few times. Read sequence stops 3 residues before the CDR3 end, and the germline J gene provides the missing end. The V call is TRBV2, the J call TRBJ2-1; D ambiguous. CDR1 and CDR2 from the germline V gene are SNHLY and FYNNEI. Trimming took 3 bases from V and 1 from J, leaving 13 bases between them. The CDR3 totals 16 residues. The DNA read from the CDR3 is TGTGCCAGCAGTGATACTAATTTGACTTCCTACAATGAG. Protein product: CASSDTNLTSYNE. The CDR3 in its entirety is CASSDTNLTSYNEQFF.

This clone occurred many times. The read halts 3 residues ahead of the CDR3 end, with the missing end drawn from the germline J gene. The genes are TRBV20-1 and TRBJ2-3, with 12 bases that match TRBD2. Germline V gene sequence: CDR1 DFQATT, CDR2 SNEGSKA (reference sequence). Losses at the gene ends were 8 bases for V and 6 bases for J; bases not matched to a gene: 9. This CDR3 has 14 residues. The CDR3 DNA, read in part, is TGCAGTTTACTAGCGGGAGGCTTTGGTGATACG. Amino acids: CSLLAGGFGDT. The complete CDR3 protein is CSLLAGGFGDTQYF.

The table lists this clone with a few counts. The observed sequence ends 3 residues before the CDR3 terminus, with the missing tail filled in from the germline J gene. The V call is TRBV30, the J call TRBJ2-4; 12 nucleotides match TRBD1. Per the germline V gene, CDR1 is GTSNPN and CDR2 is SVGIG (reference sequence). The CDR3 sequence is 14 residues long. The sequenced part of the CDR3 DNA is TGTGCCTGGAGGGGACAGGGGGCGGGGACCTCT. It encodes CAWRGQGAGTS. The complete CDR3 reads CAWRGQGAGTSQYF.

This clone was detected many times. The read ends 3 residues shy of where the CDR3 ends; the end is completed using the germline J gene. The chain employs TRBV5-4 and TRBJ1-4, with TRBD1 as a possible D gene (5 bases). The CDR3 runs to 14 residues. The germline V gene has CDR1 SGHNT and CDR2 YYREEE (reference sequence). Here the CDR3 reads CASTRDSHNSPLFF. The CDR3 bases that were read are TGTGCCAGCACCAGAGACAGCCATAATTCACCA.

This clone was seen a handful of times. Since a much larger clone is just one base distant, this may be a read error. The CDR3 end falls 3 residues outside the read, so it is completed with the germline J gene. The chain joins TRBV7-3 to TRBJ2-5; 11 bases align to TRBD2. J lost 3 bases, V lost 2 bases, and 2 bases had no gene match. CDR3 size: 15 residues. From germline, CDR1 is SGHTA and CDR2 FQGTGA. This CDR3 reads CASSLGSGREETQYF. Partial CDR3 DNA: TGTGCCAGCAGCTTAGGTAGCGGGAGGGAAGAGACC.

This clone was observed a handful of times. The CDR3 end lies 3 residues beyond the end of the read and is filled in from the germline J gene. The rearrangement joins TRBV20-1 to TRBJ1-2, with D maybe TRBD1 (5 bases). The CDR3 is 12 residues long. V gave up 3 bases and J gave up 5 bases, with 10 bases separating them. Germline V CDR1 and CDR2: DFQATT, SNEGSKA (reference sequence). The CDR3 reads CSASQGQYGYTF. The sequenced part of the CDR3 DNA is TGCAGTGCTAGCCAGGGCCAATATGGC.

On this clone itself: The read falls 3 residues short of the CDR3 end, and the missing part is taken from the germline J gene. The V call is TRBV2, the J call TRBJ2-1; 8 nucleotides align to TRBD2. In germline, CDR1 is SNHLY, CDR2 FYNNEI. The CDR3 totals 16 residues. V dropped 7 bases and J dropped 0; count of bases not matched to a gene: 8. This chain's CDR3 is CASKASGGSSYNEQFF. CDR3 bases read: TGTGCCAGCAAAGCCAGCGGGGGCAGCTCCTACAATGAG.

This clone has ten or more counts. The CDR3 end is not reached by the read, which stops 3 residues before it; the germline J gene fills it in. The chain couples TRBV20-1 to TRBJ2-5; a possible D gene is TRBD2 (5 bases). V was cut by 2 bases and J by 2 bases, with 15 bases left in between. From germline, CDR1 is DFQATT and CDR2 SNEGSKA (reference sequence). The CDR3 runs to 15 residues. The CDR3 protein is CSARPHAGKQETQYF. CDR3 bases read: TGCAGTGCTAGACCTCACGCGGGTAAACAAGAGACC.

This clone turned up a few times. The missing CDR3 end, 3 residues past where the read stops, is filled in from the germline J gene. The chain combines TRBV18 with TRBJ2-7; tentatively, D is TRBD2 (6 bases). The ends were cut back, 2 bases at V and 1 base at J, with 15 bases in the middle. The germline V gene has CDR1 KGHSH and CDR2 LQKENI. The CDR3 length is 16 residues. The CDR3 region is CASSPSPSAMSYEQYF. The part of the CDR3 DNA that was read is TGTGCCAGCTCACCAAGCCCTAGCGCAATGTCCTACGAG.

Ten or more counts support this clone. The missing CDR3 end, 3 residues past where the read stops, is filled in from the germline J gene. The chain is built from TRBV5-1 and TRBJ1-2; 7 positions match TRBD1. V lost 4 bases, J lost 7 bases, and 7 bases stayed unmatched. This CDR3 has 13 amino acids. Germline V gene sequence: CDR1 SGHRS, CDR2 YFSETQ. Incomplete CDR3 DNA: TGCGCCAGCAGCCCCCCGGGACAGTCTGGC. Its protein product is CASSPPGQSG. The entire CDR3 is CASSPPGQSGYTF. The entire variable domain, with the rest obtained from reference TRBV5-1 and TRBJ1-2, is as follows: KAGVTQTPRYLIKTRGQQVTLSCSPISGHRSVSWYQQTPGQGLQFLFEYFSETQRNKGNFPGRFSGRQFSNSRSEMNVSTLELGDSALYLCASSPPGQSGYTFGSGTRLTVV.

This clone was counted at least ten times. The read finishes 3 residues shy of the CDR3 end, and the germline J gene is used to complete it. The chain recombines TRBV19 with TRBJ2-5; a possible D gene is TRBD2 (7 bases). This CDR3 contains 16 residues. V was clipped by 3 bases and J by 4 bases, with 18 bases between them. From germline, CDR1 is LNHDA and CDR2 SQIVND (reference sequence). Incomplete CDR3 DNA: TGTGCCAGTAGTATGGGGGGAAGGGGGGGGTTAGAGACC. Translated: CASSMGGRGGLET. The whole CDR3 is CASSMGGRGGLETQYF.

This clone was observed at least ten times. The sequenced fragment ends 3 residues before the CDR3 boundary, so the rest is inferred from the germline J gene. The rearrangement joins TRBV29-1 to TRBJ2-3, with TRBD2 identical over 10 bases. This CDR3 comprises 15 residues. In germline, CDR1 is SQVTM, CDR2 ANQGSEA. Trimming cost V 3 bases and J 2 bases; bases outside gene matches: 5. This CDR3 is CSVDSSGGITDTQYF. CDR3 DNA, as far as it was read: TGCAGCGTTGACTCTAGCGGGGGAATCACAGATACG.